This TCR beta chain was observed in a study of shared clonotypes between healthy human individuals. Study-level information: Three plates each covered CD4 naive and memory; CD8 naive two, CD8 memory one. Whole-study findings and limits: The donor pool, a small one, limited the genetic and exposure-history diversity represented.

A remark on this clone: Its target is unknown.

V lost 6 bases and J 3 bases, leaving 12 bases between the germline ends. This CDR3 region has 13 residues. Germline loops: CDR1 MNHNS, CDR2 SASEGT. Repertoires were generated with immunoSEQ multiplex PCR, while TCRdb's copy carries only in-frame clones and drops some. The sample has 600,000 to 750,000 clones; approximately 72% are singletons. Sequenced input: memory CD4+ T cells sorted from blood. Regarding subset: CD45RA-negative fraction. The chain has TRBV6-1 and TRBJ2-7; TRBD1 is a possible D gene (5 bases). The TCR comes from a woman aged 30 to 39 in good health. The CDR3 DNA is TGTGCCAGCAGAGCCAGGGTGTACTACGAGCAGTACTTC. It is translated as CASRARVYYEQYF.